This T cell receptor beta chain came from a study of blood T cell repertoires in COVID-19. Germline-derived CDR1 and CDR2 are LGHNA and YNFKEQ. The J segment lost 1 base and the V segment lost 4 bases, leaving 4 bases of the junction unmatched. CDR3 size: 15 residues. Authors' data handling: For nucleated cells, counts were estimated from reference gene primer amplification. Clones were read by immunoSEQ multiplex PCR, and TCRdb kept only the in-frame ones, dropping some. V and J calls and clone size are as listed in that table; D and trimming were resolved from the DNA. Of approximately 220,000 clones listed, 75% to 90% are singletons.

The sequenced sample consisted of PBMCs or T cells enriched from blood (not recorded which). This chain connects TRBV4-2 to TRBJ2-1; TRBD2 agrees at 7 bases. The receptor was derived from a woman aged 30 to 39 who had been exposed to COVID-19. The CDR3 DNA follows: TGTGCCAGCAGCCGGGTGGGGGGGTCCTACAATGAGCAGTTCTTC. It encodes CASSRVGGSYNEQFF.